A single sample gave rise to the 8 T cell receptor beta chains below, sequenced in a study of T cells in women clearing cervical HPV infection. TCRdb's copy holds only in-frame clones and misses some; the assay was immunoSEQ multiplex PCR. The sample has about 14,000 clones. Sequenced: blood buffy coat. These receptors were collected from a woman aged 18 to 75 with a cervical HPV16 infection that either progressed to CIN3+ or cleared (not recorded which).

Worth noting for this clone: Read sequence stops 3 residues before the CDR3 end, and the germline J gene provides the missing end. The chain carries TRBV18 and TRBJ1-6; possible D gene TRBD1, 6 bases. Trimming took 3 bases from V and 10 from J, leaving 16 bases between them. The germline V gene encodes CDR1 KGHSH and CDR2 LQKENI. The CDR3 totals 15 residues. The CDR3 DNA, read in part, is TGTGCCAGCTCACCGATGGACAGTTGGCGATCACCC. Its protein product is CASSPMDSWRSP. The whole CDR3 sequence is CASSPMDSWRSPLHF.

To note about this clone: Sequence at one end of the junction differs from germline and may be a read error. Coverage ceases 3 residues before the CDR3 finishes, and the germline J gene fills in the end. This chain uses TRBV4-2 with TRBJ2-7, with 9 nucleotides matching TRBD1. The CDR3 is made up of 13 amino acids. Germline V gene lookup returns CDR1 LGHNA and CDR2 YNFKEQ. The sequenced part of the CDR3 DNA is TGCGCCAGCAGCCTAACGGACAGGGGCGAG. Amino acids: CASSLTDRGE. The full CDR3 sequence reads CASSLTDRGEQYF.

About this clone: The read gets to within 3 residues of the CDR3 end, and the germline J gene fills in the rest. The chain is built from TRBV6-2 or TRBV6-3 and TRBJ1-1; 11 positions match TRBD1. Germline CDR1 and CDR2: MNHEY and SVGEGT. The CDR3 extends over 17 amino acids. The trim removed 6 bases at V and 0 bases at J, leaving 9 bases unmatched. CDR3 in amino acids: CASREDRGRLMNTEAFF. The DNA read from the CDR3 is TGTGCCAGCAGGGAGGACAGGGGGCGGCTAATGAACACTGAA.

About this clone: The CDR3 is cut off 3 residues early in the read; its end comes from the germline J gene. The rearrangement joins TRBV29-1 to TRBJ1-2, with 9 positions matching TRBD1. Germline V gives CDR1 SQVTM, CDR2 ANQGSEA. The CDR3 consists of 14 residues. The CDR3 sequence is CSVEGGGQGRGYTF. Partial CDR3 DNA: TGCAGCGTTGAAGGGGGGGGACAGGGAAGAGGC.

As regards this clone: The read terminates 3 residues before the CDR3 end, so the remaining end is supplied by the germline J gene. The chain combines TRBV27 with TRBJ2-1; maybe TRBD1 (5 bases). The CDR3 is 15 residues long. Trimming shortened V by 7 bases and J by 2 bases, and 15 bases separated the two germline ends. The germline V gene encodes CDR1 MNHEY and CDR2 SMNVEV (reference sequence). CDR3 amino acids: CASKMGHPTYNEQFF. The sequenced CDR3 bases are TGTGCCAGCAAGATGGGGCACCCCACCTACAATGAG.

To note about this clone: The CDR3 is cut off 3 residues early in the read; its end comes from the germline J gene. This rearrangement joins TRBV7-8 to TRBJ1-5; D remains ambiguous. Trimming took 1 base from V and 6 from J, leaving 19 bases between them. CDR3 size: 17 residues. Germline V lookup: CDR1 SGHVS, CDR2 FQNEAQ. The CDR3 spells CASSLGGSGNRGQPQHF. The sequenced CDR3 bases are TGTGCCAGCAGCTTAGGAGGGTCGGGGAATCGGGGTCAGCCC.

The sequenced CDR3 bases are TGTGCCAGTAATGAAGGGAGACAGAGCTCCTATAATTCACCC. This codes for CASNEGRQSSYNSP. The full CDR3 reads CASNEGRQSSYNSPLHF. The chain has TRBV19 and TRBJ1-6; D possibly corresponds to TRBD1 (5 bases). With the read ending 3 residues before the CDR3 end, the germline J gene is used to fill in that end. The V end lost 7 bases, the J end lost 0 bases, and 16 bases lay between the germline ends. The CDR3 sequence is 17 residues long. CDR1 LNHDA and CDR2 SQIVND come from the germline V gene (reference sequence).

CDR3: CSVGTVLLSEQYF. The sequenced part of the CDR3 DNA is TGCAGCGTGGGGACTGTGCTCCTCTCCGAG. The genes are TRBV29-1 and TRBJ2-7; tentative D call: TRBD2 (6 bases). The missing CDR3 end, 3 residues past where the read stops, is filled in from the germline J gene. V gave up 6 bases and J gave up 6 bases, with 18 bases separating them. The CDR3 sequence is 13 residues long. The germline gives CDR1 SQVTM, CDR2 ANQGSEA.